The TCR beta chain under discussion was sequenced for a study of blood T cell repertoires in COVID-19. CDR1 and CDR2 (germline): MNHEY, SMNVEV (reference sequence). The CDR3 spans 16 residues. The J segment lost 6 bases and the V segment lost 7 bases, leaving 14 bases of the junction unmatched. Only in-frame clones appear in the TCRdb table, and some are missing; sequencing was by immunoSEQ multiplex PCR. This table holds around 320,000 clones, 75% to 90% found once. The J gene is TRBJ2-3, the V gene TRBV27, with 9 bases fitting TRBD2. This TCR was recovered from a man between 18 and 35 years old with active or convalescent COVID-19. The sample taken for sequencing was peripheral blood. The CDR3 reads CASTPLGSGRKDTQYF. Here the CDR3 DNA reads TGTGCCAGCACACCCCTTGGTAGCGGGAGAAAGGATACGCAGTATTTT.